These 24 T cell receptor beta chains were sequenced from one sample in a study of CXCR3-negative and CXCR3-positive naive CD8 T cells (dated by TCRdb to the late 2010s). TCRdb records NextSeq 550 as the sequencer. The Human TCR Profiling Kit (MiLaboratory) was used to make UMI-labeled 5' RACE TRB cDNA libraries. Once TCRdb had reprocessed the reads, it stored one entry per CDR3 protein sequence and supplied no DNA. The sample's table lists a count of 43,000 or so distinct CDR3 sequences. The ten largest clones take up roughly 1.5% of the sample. Sequencing used naive CXCR3- CD8+ T cells from blood. The cell subset or site label here, explained by the study, means: CD45RO-CCR7+CD27+CD95- naive CD8+ T cells lacking CXCR3 (TNR3-). Receptors were obtained from a human donor in good health. Some clones in this sample may be carry-over from other donors' samples.

The J gene is TRBJ2-1, the V gene TRBV12-3 or TRBV12-4; TCRdb names TRBD2, which stays unverified in the absence of DNA. This CDR3 spans 16 amino acids. The CDR3 reads CASSHPTSGGGNEQFF.

This sequence joins TRBV6-1 and TRBJ2-7. Per the germline V gene, CDR1 is MNHNS and CDR2 is SASEGT. The CDR3 has 11 amino acids. CDR3 sequence: CASSEAPEQYF.

The chain recombines TRBV7-6 with TRBJ2-7; as DNA is missing, the TRBD1 call by TCRdb cannot be tested. This CDR3 has 13 amino acids. Germline CDR1 and CDR2: SGHVS and FNYEAQ. The CDR3 protein is CASSPLLAYEQYF.

The V call is TRBV5-6, the J call TRBJ2-5; TCRdb's assignment of TRBD1 cannot be checked, as there is no DNA. This CDR3 spans 15 amino acids. Germline V CDR1 and CDR2: SGHDT, YYEEEE. The CDR3: CASSDRVKERVAQYF. Based on the CDR3 plus reference TRBV5-6 and TRBJ2-5, the full variable domain is DAGVTQSPTHLIKTRGQQVTLRCSPKSGHDTVSWYQQALGQGPQFIFQYYEEEERQRGNFPDRFSGHQFPNYSSELNVNALLLGDSALYLCASSDRVKERVAQYFGPGTRLLVL.

The V and J genes are TRBV28 and TRBJ2-5; TCRdb calls TRBD2, which cannot be checked without DNA. There are 16 residues in the CDR3. Looked up from germline, CDR1 is MDHEN and CDR2 is SYDVKM. Here the CDR3 reads CASSFRMTLPRETQYF.

V is TRBV29-1 and J is TRBJ2-7; as DNA is missing, the TRBD1 call by TCRdb cannot be tested. CDR1 is SQVTM and CDR2 is ANQGSEA in the germline V gene. The CDR3 sequence is 16 residues long. This chain's CDR3 is CSVEKASGTGAYEQYF.

V is TRBV27 and J is TRBJ2-3; TCRdb calls TRBD1, which cannot be checked without DNA. From germline, CDR1 is MNHEY and CDR2 SMNVEV (reference sequence). The CDR3 spans 16 residues. The CDR3 sequence is CASSLSGEGSTDTQYF.

The chain recombines TRBV19 with TRBJ2-7; TCRdb's D call, TRBD2, is unchecked because there is no DNA. Germline CDR1 LNHDA, CDR2 SQIVND (reference sequence). The CDR3 has 12 amino acids. This CDR3 reads CASTGLGGEQYF.

The gene calls are TRBV28 and TRBJ2-7; the D call from TCRdb, TRBD1, cannot be confirmed without DNA. Per germline, CDR1 MDHEN and CDR2 SYDVKM. CDR3 size: 15 residues. CDR3 in amino acids: CASSKGAGQSYEQYF.

The chain recombines TRBV6-2 or TRBV6-3 with TRBJ1-2; TCRdb calls TRBD1, which cannot be checked without DNA. Germline V gene sequence: CDR1 MNHEY, CDR2 SVGEGT. The CDR3 runs to 14 residues. CDR3 protein: CASSPIPRGYGYTF.

The chain has TRBV12-3 or TRBV12-4 and TRBJ2-7; TCRdb's D gene call, TRBD1, goes unchecked for lack of DNA. This CDR3 has 13 amino acids. The CDR3 region is CASSQTGYHEQYF.

The rearrangement joins TRBV6-2 or TRBV6-3 to TRBJ2-7. This CDR3 has 14 residues. Germline V gives CDR1 MNHEY, CDR2 SVGEGT. CDR3 sequence: CASSLAQRRYEQYF.

J is TRBJ2-7 and V is TRBV27. Germline V gene data show CDR1 as MNHEY and CDR2 as SMNVEV (reference sequence). CDR3 length: 14 residues. The CDR3 loop is CASSFGQASYEQYF.

The chain combines TRBV7-7 with TRBJ2-2. From germline, CDR1 is SSHAT and CDR2 FNYEAQ (reference sequence). The CDR3 spans 14 residues. CDR3 region: CASADEWGTGELFF.

The V and J genes are TRBV20-1 and TRBJ1-4; the TCRdb call, TRBD1, lacks DNA for checking. Germline CDR1 and CDR2: DFQATT and SNEGSKA (reference sequence). This CDR3 is built from 14 residues. CDR3 region: CSAPRDPTNEKLFF.

The chain employs TRBV25-1 and TRBJ1-1; with no DNA, the TCRdb D assignment of TRBD1 cannot be verified. Germline V lookup: CDR1 MGHDK, CDR2 SYGVNS. CDR3 size: 14 residues. Here the CDR3 reads CASFLGAGNTEAFF.

The chain carries TRBV6-6 and TRBJ2-1; absent DNA, TCRdb's TRBD2 call cannot be checked. The CDR3 is made up of 18 amino acids. Germline lookup yields CDR1 MNHNY and CDR2 SVGAGI (reference sequence). CDR3 protein: CASSYLASGGARYNEQFF.

The chain combines TRBV7-9 with TRBJ2-1; TCRdb calls TRBD1, which cannot be checked without DNA. This CDR3 is built from 15 residues. Germline values: CDR1 SEHNR, CDR2 FQNEAQ (reference sequence). This CDR3 reads CASSLAGTGGNEQFF.

CDR3 residues: CATSRENSYEQYF. The chain carries TRBV15 and TRBJ2-7. The CDR3 loop spans 13 amino acids. Germline V CDR1 and CDR2: LNHNV, YYDKDF (reference sequence).

This clonotype is identified as medium-sized from frequency. J is TRBJ1-2 and V is TRBV29-1; as DNA is missing, the TRBD1 call by TCRdb cannot be tested. CDR1 is SQVTM and CDR2 is ANQGSEA in the germline V gene. The CDR3 is 13 amino acids. The CDR3 sequence is CSVLGQPDYGYTF.

The rearrangement links TRBV28 to TRBJ2-3; TCRdb gives TRBD1 as the D gene, but with no DNA this cannot be confirmed. Germline V gene lookup returns CDR1 MDHEN and CDR2 SYDVKM. The CDR3 has 16 residues. The CDR3 here is CASSAEDRGGTDTQYF.

This chain connects TRBV7-9 to TRBJ2-7; TCRdb selects TRBD2, and the lack of DNA leaves this call unchecked. Germline lookup yields CDR1 SEHNR and CDR2 FQNEAQ (reference sequence). The CDR3 runs to 19 residues. CDR3 sequence: CASSPDEMAGRHNVYEQYF.

This chain joins TRBV6-1 and TRBJ2-1. Germline V gives CDR1 MNHNS, CDR2 SASEGT. The CDR3 extends over 16 amino acids. The CDR3: CASSEHAESPYNEQFF.

The CDR3 is CASSLVRDSSYEQYF. The rearrangement uses TRBV5-1 and TRBJ2-7; the TCRdb D gene call, TRBD1, has no DNA to confirm it. This CDR3 region has 15 residues. Looked up from germline, CDR1 is SGHRS and CDR2 is YFSETQ.